Listed below are T cell receptor beta chains from one sample, sequenced in a study of Graves' ophthalmopathy and Graves' hyperthyroidism. TCRdb itself ran the multiplex PCR reads through MiXCR, one entry per CDR3 protein. The data hold roughly 300,000 distinct CDR3 sequences, with roughly a sixth observed a single time. Sequencing was done on a sample of peripheral blood. These receptors originate from an adult man with Graves' ophthalmopathy. Both conserved end residues are part of each CDR3. A D gene is named only where the DNA matches it firmly. Clone size is shown for a subset of rows, as once, few, many or a class of expanded clone.

DNA | CDR3 | J | size | V | D
TGTGCCAGCAGTTATGGGCTGGGGTATGGCTACACCTTC | CASSYGLGYGYTF | TRBJ1-2 | many | TRBV6-5 | -
TGTGCCAGCAGTTCCCGGACTAGCGGGAGATACCACGGGGAGCTGTTTTTT | CASSSRTSGRYHGELFF | TRBJ2-2 | many | TRBV6-2/TRBV6-3 | TRBD2
TGTGCCAGCAGGATAGCTAACAGGGGAGGGACTGAAGCTTTCTTT | CASRIANRGGTEAFF | TRBJ1-1 | many | TRBV5-6 | TRBD1
TGCAGTGCTATGGTCCGGGCTGGCTACACCTTC | CSAMVRAGYTF | TRBJ1-2 | many | TRBV20-1 | -
TGTGCCAGCAGTTCGGACAGCACTTCTGAGCAGTACTTC | CASSSDSTSEQYF | TRBJ2-7 | many | TRBV28 | -
TGTGCCAGTAGCGCCGGACAGGTTCTGGCTGAGACCCAGTACTTC | CASSAGQVLAETQYF | TRBJ2-5 | - | TRBV19 | TRBD1
TGTGCCAGCAGGACCGGCAGTGAGCGTTATAATTCACCCCTCCACTTT | CASRTGSERYNSPLHF | TRBJ1-6 | - | TRBV28 | -
TGTGCCAGTAGTCATCGGGAGGCGAACACTGAAGCTTTCTTT | CASSHREANTEAFF | TRBJ1-1 | - | TRBV19 | -
TGTGCCAGCAGTTTAAAGCAGAACACTGAAGCTTTCTTT | CASSLKQNTEAFF | TRBJ1-1 | many | TRBV12-3/TRBV12-4 | -
TGCGCCAGCAGTTCATACCCGGGCCTTCATGTGGAGACCCAGTACTTC | CASSSYPGLHVETQYF | TRBJ2-5 | - | TRBV5-1 | -
TGTGCCAGCAGTTCCTCTCTCGTGAGGGATCAGCCCCAGCATTTT | CASSSSLVRDQPQHF | TRBJ1-5 | many | TRBV12-3/TRBV12-4 | -
TGTGCCAGCAGTTTATCAGCGGGAAACACTGAAGCTTTCTTT | CASSLSAGNTEAFF | TRBJ1-1 | many | TRBV27 | -
TGTGCTAGTGGTCAATGGGAGGGCGCCAGCGCTGGGACCCTCCACTTT | CASGQWEGASAGTLHF | TRBJ1-6 | many | TRBV12-5 | -
TGTGCCAGCAGTCGTCGACAAGACTATGGCTACACCTTC | CASSRRQDYGYTF | TRBJ1-2 | many | TRBV6-1 | -
TGTGCCAGCAGTGGGTCTAACTATGGCTACACCTTC | CASSGSNYGYTF | TRBJ1-2 | many | TRBV7-9 | -
TGTGCCAGTAGTATCACAGGGATTAATCAGCCCCAGCATTTT | CASSITGINQPQHF | TRBJ1-5 | - | TRBV19 | -
TGTGCCAGCAGTACATACAGGGGAACCGGGGAGCTGTTTTTT | CASSTYRGTGELFF | TRBJ2-2 | many | TRBV6-5 | TRBD1
TGCAGCGCTGATGGGACAGGGCCTGGCTACACCTTC | CSADGTGPGYTF | TRBJ1-2 | - | TRBV29-1 | TRBD1
TGTGCCAGCAGCATCTCCCTCGGGACAGGGTCCTTCTACGAGCAGTACTTC | CASSISLGTGSFYEQYF | TRBJ2-7 | few | TRBV6-2/TRBV6-3 | TRBD1
TGTGCCAGCAGCTTAGCGGAAACAGGGGCCCAGTACTTC | CASSLAETGAQYF | TRBJ2-5 | many | TRBV7-2 | TRBD1
TGTGCCAGCAGTTCAGGCGAACGAGGGCTGTTTTTT | CASSSGERGLFF | TRBJ2-2 | many | TRBV7-9 | -
TGTGCCAGCAGCCAACTGTCGACAGGGTGGGCGTCCGAGCAGTACTTC | CASSQLSTGWASEQYF | TRBJ2-7 | many | TRBV3-1 | TRBD1
TGTGCCAGCAGGTCCCAGGGGGCGCGGGTCGGGGAGCTGTTTTTT | CASRSQGARVGELFF | TRBJ2-2 | many | TRBV6-5 | TRBD1
TGTGCCAGTGGAATGGGGACCTTC | CASGMGTF | TRBJ1-2 | many | TRBV19 | -
TGTGCCAGCAGCTCGTCCGGGGTAGCGGGGGGGAGGTACGAGCAGTACTTC | CASSSSGVAGGRYEQYF | TRBJ2-7 | many | TRBV7-2 | TRBD2
TGTGCCAGTACGGTAGAATCGAGTGGAAACACCATATATTTT | CASTVESSGNTIYF | TRBJ1-3 | many | TRBV19 | -
TGTGCCACCAGTGATTTAACAGGGGGCGCTTTCACCGGGGAGCTGTTTTTT | CATSDLTGGAFTGELFF | TRBJ2-2 | many | TRBV24-1 | TRBD1
TGTGCCACCAGCACTGTGGCAGGGGAGGCTGGAAACACCATATATTTT | CATSTVAGEAGNTIYF | TRBJ1-3 | many | TRBV15 | -
TGTGCCTGGAGGCCGAAGAACACTGAAGCTTTCTTT | CAWRPKNTEAFF | TRBJ1-1 | - | TRBV30 | -
TGTGCCTGGAGGAGTAACTACGAGCAGTACTTC | CAWRSNYEQYF | TRBJ2-7 | many | TRBV30 | -
TGTGCCAGCAGCTTATATTCTAAAGGGGTAAATCAGCCCCAGCATTTT | CASSLYSKGVNQPQHF | TRBJ1-5 | many | TRBV11-2 | -
TGTGCCAGCAGCGAGGGGTGGGTCCGGGAGCCCCAGCATTTT | CASSEGWVREPQHF | TRBJ1-5 | many | TRBV9 | -
TGTGCCAGCAGTGAAAGGGGGCTGGGCACCGGGGAGCTGTTTTTT | CASSERGLGTGELFF | TRBJ2-2 | many | TRBV2 | TRBD1
TGTGCCAGCAGCTCGGGGACAGTAATCGTCTCCTACGAGCAGTACTTC | CASSSGTVIVSYEQYF | TRBJ2-7 | - | TRBV7-8 | TRBD1
TGTGCCAGCAGCATCCTCCGGGACAGGGGACAGACCCAGTACTTC | CASSILRDRGQTQYF | TRBJ2-5 | - | TRBV5-6 | TRBD1
TGTGCCAGTAGACAGCCGGGTAAGTCGGCGTACGAGCAGTACTTC | CASRQPGKSAYEQYF | TRBJ2-7 | many | TRBV11-2 | -
TGTGCCAGCAGCTCGGGACAGGGGTGGGCCACTGAAGCTTTCTTT | CASSSGQGWATEAFF | TRBJ1-1 | many | TRBV6-5 | TRBD1
TGTGCCAGCTCACCGTCGACAGTTCCGAACACTGAAGCTTTCTTT | CASSPSTVPNTEAFF | TRBJ1-1 | - | TRBV18 | -
TGCAGTGCCCCTAACAGGGGGGGAAACACCGGGGAGCTGTTTTTT | CSAPNRGGNTGELFF | TRBJ2-2 | many | TRBV20-1 | -
TGTGCCAGCAGCCATAATCGGCGACAGGGAAGCGGTGCCGGGGAGCTGTTTTTT | CASSHNRRQGSGAGELFF | TRBJ2-2 | few | TRBV11-1 | TRBD1
TGTGCCAGCACCCTGACTGGAAATAGCAATCAGCCCCAGCATTTT | CASTLTGNSNQPQHF | TRBJ1-5 | many | TRBV7-2 | -
TGTGCCAGCAGTGCCGGACAGGGCCACTATGGCTACACCTTC | CASSAGQGHYGYTF | TRBJ1-2 | many | TRBV27 | TRBD1
TGTGCCAGCAGTTACTCGAACCGGCTAGCCGGCACCGGGGAGCTGTTTTTT | CASSYSNRLAGTGELFF | TRBJ2-2 | many | TRBV6-5 | -
TGTGCCAGCAGCTCTTCGACAGAGAAGGTTGGCTACACCTTC | CASSSSTEKVGYTF | TRBJ1-2 | - | TRBV12-3/TRBV12-4 | -
TGTGCCAGCAGTGCGGGGGCCATGAACACTGAAGCTTTCTTT | CASSAGAMNTEAFF | TRBJ1-1 | many | TRBV6-1 | -
TGTGCCAGCAGTGAAAGGGGGAAGCAGTACTTC | CASSERGKQYF | TRBJ2-7 | many | TRBV6-1 | -
TGTGCCAGCACTTCACAGGGTAGTCTTCGAGAGACCCAGTACTTC | CASTSQGSLRETQYF | TRBJ2-5 | many | TRBV5-4 | -
TGTGCCAGCAGTCAAGACAGGGGATTGGGCACTGAAGCTTTCTTT | CASSQDRGLGTEAFF | TRBJ1-1 | many | TRBV12-3/TRBV12-4 | TRBD1
TGTGCCAGCAGCCGGGACACACTTTATGGCTACACCTTC | CASSRDTLYGYTF | TRBJ1-2 | many | TRBV6-1 | -
TGTGCCAGCAGCTTAGCCCCCGGGGGAGGATACGAGCAGTACTTC | CASSLAPGGGYEQYF | TRBJ2-7 | many | TRBV7-2 | -
TGTGCCAGCAGCCAAGCGGGGACTAGTCAAGAGACCCAGTACTTC | CASSQAGTSQETQYF | TRBJ2-5 | many | TRBV7-9 | TRBD2
TGCGCCAGCAGCCCATGGGGGCAGGGGAGGACTGAAGCTTTCTTT | CASSPWGQGRTEAFF | TRBJ1-1 | many | TRBV5-1 | -
TGTGCCAGCAGTCTTGAAACCTATCGGGACAGGAGATACGAGCAGTACTTC | CASSLETYRDRRYEQYF | TRBJ2-7 | many | TRBV12-3/TRBV12-4 | TRBD1
TGTGCCAGCTCGCGGGACGGGAGCTCCTACGAGCAGTACTTC | CASSRDGSSYEQYF | TRBJ2-7 | many | TRBV2 | -